Listed below are T cell receptor beta chains from one sample, sequenced in a study of T cells after somatic rescue of genetic block. Sequencing was performed with immunoSEQ multiplex PCR; in TCRdb, only in-frame clones are kept and a portion is missing. This sample has about 14,000 clones, with 70% to 85% found just once. Material: peripheral blood mononuclear cells (PBMCs). All receptors come from a boy between 10 and 17 years old. CDR3s include the opening cysteine and the closing phenylalanine or tryptophan. D genes are given only for firm matches. A clone size is listed for some rows: how often the clone was seen (once, few, many), or a class if it is expanded.

>TRBJ1-2|TRBD1|-|TRBV11-2
CASSYDRDYGYTF
TGTGCCAGCAGCTACGACAGGGACTATGGCTACACCTTC
>TRBJ2-5|TRBD1|-|TRBV28
CASSLIGTAYQETQYF
TGTGCCAGCAGTTTAATCGGGACAGCCTACCAAGAGACCCAGTACTTC
>TRBJ2-1|TRBD2|-|TRBV6-5
CASSYSNGRAYNEQFF
TGTGCCAGCAGTTACTCGAACGGGAGGGCCTACAATGAGCAGTTCTTC
>TRBJ1-1|TRBD1|-|TRBV5-1
CASSWGTGAAFF
TGCGCCAGCAGCTGGGGGACAGGGGCAGCTTTCTTT
>TRBJ1-4|-|-|TRBV28
CASSRPDPRGLFF
TGTGCCAGCAGTCGCCCGGACCCCCGGGGACTGTTTTTT
>TRBJ1-1|-|-|TRBV7-3
CASSFTGMNTEAFF
TGTGCCAGCAGCTTTACAGGGATGAACACTGAAGCTTTCTTT
>TRBJ1-1|TRBD1|-|TRBV19
CASTETGAAWDTEAFF
TGTGCCAGTACGGAGACAGGGGCGGCCTGGGACACTGAAGCTTTCTTT
>TRBJ1-5|TRBD1|few|TRBV4-2
CASSQEVTGVGLSQPQHF
TGTGCCAGCAGCCAAGAAGTAACAGGGGTTGGGTTAAGTCAGCCCCAGCATTTT
>TRBJ1-1|-|once|TRBV28
CASTQGGHTEAFF
TGTGCCAGCACCCAAGGGGGGCACACTGAAGCTTTCTTT
>TRBJ1-3|-|-|TRBV25-1
CASSEMENTIYF
TGTGCCAGCAGTGAGATGGAGAACACCATATATTTT
>TRBJ2-2|TRBD2|medium-sized|TRBV19
CASSTPPGLAGVLFF
TGTGCCAGTTCGACTCCCCCCGGACTAGCGGGAGTCCTGTTTTTT
>TRBJ2-1|-|-|TRBV6-5
CASSYELQGEQFF
TGTGCCAGCAGTTACGAATTGCAGGGAGAGCAGTTCTTC
>TRBJ1-4|-|-|TRBV11-2
CASSLQGPKSNEKLFF
TGTGCCAGCAGCTTACAGGGTCCTAAGTCTAATGAAAAACTGTTTTTT
>TRBJ2-7|TRBD2|once|TRBV28
CASSSGGRIYEQYF
TGTGCCAGCAGTTCGGGCGGGAGGATTTACGAGCAGTACTTC
>TRBJ1-6|-|-|TRBV6-1
CASSEVGVPYNSPLHF
TGTGCCAGCAGTGAAGTGGGAGTTCCCTATAATTCACCCCTCCACTTT
>TRBJ2-5|TRBD1|once|TRBV19
CASRYKQGGETQYF
TGTGCCAGTAGGTATAAACAGGGGGGAGAGACCCAGTACTTC
>TRBJ1-2|-|-|TRBV14
CASSQVGGEGYGYTF
TGTGCCAGCAGCCAAGTGGGGGGAGAGGGATATGGCTACACCTTC
>TRBJ2-7|-|-|TRBV7-6
CASSLEGGGAVSYEQYF
TGTGCCAGCAGCTTAGAGGGAGGGGGGGCAGTATCCTACGAGCAGTACTTC
>TRBJ1-6|-|-|TRBV9
CASSAQVGDSPLHF
TGTGCCAGCAGCGCACAGGTAGGCGATTCACCCCTCCACTTT
>TRBJ2-7|-|-|TRBV7-3
CASSLSGGEQYF
TGTGCCAGCAGCTTATCTGGGGGCGAGCAGTACTTC
>TRBJ2-7|-|-|TRBV7-9
CASSLVASLYEQYF
TGTGCCAGCAGCTTAGTCGCCTCTTTGTACGAGCAGTACTTC
>TRBJ2-1|TRBD2|-|TRBV7-9
CASSSHPRLAGARGVLF
TGTGCCAGCAGCTCACACCCCAGACTAGCGGGGGCGAGAGGAGTCCTCTTC
>TRBJ2-5|TRBD2|-|TRBV5-4
CASSLKVLTSGIVSQETQYF
TGTGCCAGCAGCTTGAAGGTGCTGACTAGCGGGATCGTAAGTCAAGAGACCCAGTACTTC
>TRBJ2-5|TRBD1|-|TRBV5-1
CASGQGQETQYF
TGCGCCAGCGGACAGGGTCAAGAGACCCAGTACTTC
>TRBJ2-7|TRBD1|few|TRBV5-1
CASSLVQGERYEQYF
TGCGCCAGCAGCTTGGTACAGGGGGAAAGGTACGAGCAGTACTTC
>TRBJ1-6|-|-|TRBV11-2
CASSLVGKGNNSPLHF
TGTGCCAGCAGCTTAGTAGGGAAGGGGAATAATTCACCCCTCCACTTT
>TRBJ1-2|-|-|TRBV6-1
CASSNQFYGYTF
TGTGCCAGCAGTAACCAATTTTATGGCTACACCTTC
>TRBJ2-7|TRBD1|-|TRBV19
CASSFRGPNYEQYF
TGTGCCAGTAGCTTCAGGGGGCCCAACTACGAGCAGTACTTC
>TRBJ1-5|TRBD1|once|TRBV10-2
CASSERAGGDNQPQHF
TGCGCCAGCAGTGAGCGAGCAGGGGGGGACAATCAGCCCCAGCATTTT
>TRBJ2-1|TRBD1|-|TRBV7-3
CASSLWGTGANEQFF
TGTGCCAGCAGCCTTTGGGGGACAGGGGCCAATGAGCAGTTCTTC
>TRBJ1-6|-|-|TRBV7-9
CASSLVKDSPLHF
TGTGCCAGCAGCTTAGTCAAGGATTCACCCCTCCACTTT
>TRBJ1-4|-|-|TRBV7-2
CASSQTGSALEKLFF
TGTGCCAGCAGCCAAACCGGGTCCGCCCTTGAAAAACTGTTTTTT
>TRBJ2-7|TRBD2|-|TRBV30
CAWSPGLESYEQYF
TGTGCCTGGAGTCCGGGACTAGAGTCCTACGAGCAGTACTTC